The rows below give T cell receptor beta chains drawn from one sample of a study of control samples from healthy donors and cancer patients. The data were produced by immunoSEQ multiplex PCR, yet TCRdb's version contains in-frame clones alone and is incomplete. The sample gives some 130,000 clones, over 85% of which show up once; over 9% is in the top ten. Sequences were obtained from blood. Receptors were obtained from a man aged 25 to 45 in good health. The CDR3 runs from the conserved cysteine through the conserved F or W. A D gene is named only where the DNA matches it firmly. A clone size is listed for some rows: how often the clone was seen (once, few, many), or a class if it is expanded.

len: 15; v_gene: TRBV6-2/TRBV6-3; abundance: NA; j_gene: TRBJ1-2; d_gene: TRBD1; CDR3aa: CASSSRTGEAYGYTF; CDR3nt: TGTGCCAGCAGTTCCCGGACAGGGGAGGCCTATGGCTACACCTTC
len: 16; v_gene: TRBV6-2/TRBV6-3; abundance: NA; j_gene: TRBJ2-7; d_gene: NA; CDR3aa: CASSLIAVRSSYEQYF; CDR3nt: TGTGCCAGCAGTTTGATAGCGGTTAGGAGCTCCTACGAGCAGTACTTC
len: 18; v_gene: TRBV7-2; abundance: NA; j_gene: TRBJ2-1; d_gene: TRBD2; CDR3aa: CASSLAVGLAGGRNEQFF; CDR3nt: TGTGCCAGCAGCTTAGCGGTCGGACTAGCGGGAGGGAGAAATGAGCAGTTCTTC
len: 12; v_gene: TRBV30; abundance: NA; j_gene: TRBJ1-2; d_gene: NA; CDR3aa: CAWSVQGSGYTF; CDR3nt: TGTGCCTGGAGTGTGCAAGGGAGTGGCTACACCTTC
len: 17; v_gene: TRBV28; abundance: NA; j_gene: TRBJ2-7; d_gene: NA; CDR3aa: CASSLGSAGAKDYEQYF; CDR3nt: TGTGCCAGCAGTTTAGGAAGCGCCGGGGCGAAGGACTACGAGCAGTACTTC
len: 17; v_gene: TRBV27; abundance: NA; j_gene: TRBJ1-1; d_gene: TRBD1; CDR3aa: CASSPPRDRGANTEAFF; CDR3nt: TGTGCCAGCAGCCCCCCCCGGGACAGGGGCGCGAACACTGAAGCTTTCTTT
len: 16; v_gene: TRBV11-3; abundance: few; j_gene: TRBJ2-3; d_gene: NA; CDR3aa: CASSFLRQAIRDTQYF; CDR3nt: TGTGCCAGCAGCTTCCTCCGGCAGGCGATTCGTGATACGCAGTATTTT
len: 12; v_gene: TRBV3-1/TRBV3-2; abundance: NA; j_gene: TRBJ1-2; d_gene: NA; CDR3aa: CASSNTGYGYTF; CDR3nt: TGTGCCAGCAGTAACACAGGGTATGGCTACACCTTC
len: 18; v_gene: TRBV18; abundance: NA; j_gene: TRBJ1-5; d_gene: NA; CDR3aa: CASSPDFGTGYSNQPQHF; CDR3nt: TGTGCCAGCTCACCTGACTTCGGGACCGGCTATAGCAATCAGCCCCAGCATTTT
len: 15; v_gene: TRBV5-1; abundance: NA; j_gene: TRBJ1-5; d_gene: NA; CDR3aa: CASSPRMGSQQPQHF; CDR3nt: TGCGCCAGCAGCCCTCGTATGGGGTCACAGCAGCCCCAGCATTTT
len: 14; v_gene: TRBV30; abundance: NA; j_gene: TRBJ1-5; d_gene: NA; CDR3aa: CAWSDWTSSQPQHF; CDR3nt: TGTGCCTGGAGTGACTGGACGAGTTCACAGCCCCAGCATTTT
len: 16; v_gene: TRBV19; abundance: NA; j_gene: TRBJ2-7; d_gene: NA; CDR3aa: CASSRSSDSSFYEQYF; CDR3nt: TGTGCCAGTAGTAGGAGTTCGGACAGCTCGTTCTACGAGCAGTACTTC
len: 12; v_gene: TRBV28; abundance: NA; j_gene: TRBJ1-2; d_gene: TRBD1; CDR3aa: CASRYTGGGYTF; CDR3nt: TGTGCCAGCAGATACACAGGGGGCGGCTACACCTTC
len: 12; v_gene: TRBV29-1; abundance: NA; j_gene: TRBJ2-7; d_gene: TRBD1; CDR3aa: CSVEMVGQKQYF; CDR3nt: TGCAGCGTTGAAATGGTGGGACAGAAGCAGTACTTC
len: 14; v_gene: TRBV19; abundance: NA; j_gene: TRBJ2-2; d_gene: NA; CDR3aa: CATQPTKGAGELFF; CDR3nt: TGTGCCACCCAACCGACTAAGGGGGCCGGGGAGCTGTTTTTT
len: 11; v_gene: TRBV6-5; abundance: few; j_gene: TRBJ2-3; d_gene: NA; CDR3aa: CASSSGQSQYF; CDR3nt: TGTGCCAGCAGTTCGGGTCAGTCGCAGTATTTT
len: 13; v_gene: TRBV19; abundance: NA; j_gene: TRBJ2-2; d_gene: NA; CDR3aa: CASSPLWTGELFF; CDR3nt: TGTGCCAGTAGTCCCCTCTGGACCGGGGAGCTGTTTTTT
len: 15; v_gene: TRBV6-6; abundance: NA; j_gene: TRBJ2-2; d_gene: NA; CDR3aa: CASSYSRQNTGELFF; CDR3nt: TGTGCCAGCAGTTACTCGAGGCAGAACACCGGGGAGCTGTTTTTT
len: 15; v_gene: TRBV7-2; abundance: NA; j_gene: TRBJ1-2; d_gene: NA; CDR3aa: CASSLGPYPNYGYTF; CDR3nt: TGTGCCAGCAGCTTAGGACCGTACCCTAACTATGGCTACACCTTC
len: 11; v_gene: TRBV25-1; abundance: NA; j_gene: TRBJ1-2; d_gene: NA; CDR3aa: CASSVTGRYTF; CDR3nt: TGTGCCAGCAGTGTAACAGGGCGGTACACCTTC
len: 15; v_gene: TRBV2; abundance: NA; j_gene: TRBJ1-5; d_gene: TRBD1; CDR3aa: CASSRTGVSNQPQHF; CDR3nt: TGTGCCAGCAGTCGGACAGGGGTGAGCAATCAGCCCCAGCATTTT
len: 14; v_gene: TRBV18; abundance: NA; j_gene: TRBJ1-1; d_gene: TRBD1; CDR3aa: CASSPMTGTTEAFF; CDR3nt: TGTGCCAGCTCACCAATGACAGGGACCACTGAAGCTTTCTTT
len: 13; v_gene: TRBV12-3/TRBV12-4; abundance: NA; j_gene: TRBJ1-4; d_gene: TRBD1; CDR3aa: CASTRTGDEKLFF; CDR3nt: TGTGCCAGCACTAGGACAGGGGATGAAAAACTGTTTTTT
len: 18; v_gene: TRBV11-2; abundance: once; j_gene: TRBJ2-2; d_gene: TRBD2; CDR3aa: CASSPSPEAGVNTGELFF; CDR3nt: TGTGCCAGCAGCCCATCCCCGGAGGCGGGAGTGAACACCGGGGAGCTGTTTTTT
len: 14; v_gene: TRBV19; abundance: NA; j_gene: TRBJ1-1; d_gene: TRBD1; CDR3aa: CASNDRASNTEAFF; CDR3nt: TGTGCCAGTAACGACAGGGCGTCGAACACTGAAGCTTTCTTT
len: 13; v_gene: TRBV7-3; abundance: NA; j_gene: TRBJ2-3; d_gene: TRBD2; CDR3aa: CASSFRLAGRQYF; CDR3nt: TGTGCCAGCAGCTTCCGACTAGCGGGGAGGCAGTATTTT
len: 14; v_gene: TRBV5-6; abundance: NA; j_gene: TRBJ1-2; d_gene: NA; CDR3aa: CASSLAGRSAGYTF; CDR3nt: TGTGCCAGCAGCTTGGCCGGGAGGTCCGCCGGCTACACCTTC
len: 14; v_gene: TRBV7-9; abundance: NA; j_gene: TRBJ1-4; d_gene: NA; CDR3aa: CASRPGLSNEKLFF; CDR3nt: TGTGCCAGCAGGCCGGGACTTTCTAATGAAAAACTGTTTTTT
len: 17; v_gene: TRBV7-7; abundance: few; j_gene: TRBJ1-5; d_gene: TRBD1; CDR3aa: CASSPGTGDLYNQPQHF; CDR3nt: TGTGCTAGCAGCCCCGGGACAGGGGATCTCTACAATCAGCCCCAGCATTTT
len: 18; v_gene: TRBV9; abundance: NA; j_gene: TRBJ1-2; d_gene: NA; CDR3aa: CASSVWVSPRPNNYGYTF; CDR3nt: TGTGCCAGCAGCGTATGGGTTAGTCCCAGGCCAAATAACTATGGCTACACCTTC
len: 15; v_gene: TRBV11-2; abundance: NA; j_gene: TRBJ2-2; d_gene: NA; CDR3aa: CASSFPSVDTGELFF; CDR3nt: TGTGCCAGCAGCTTCCCTAGTGTGGACACCGGGGAGCTGTTTTTT
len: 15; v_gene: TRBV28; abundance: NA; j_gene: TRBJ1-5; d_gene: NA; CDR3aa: CASSLFPRENQPQHF; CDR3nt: TGTGCCAGCAGCCTTTTTCCGAGGGAGAATCAGCCCCAGCATTTT
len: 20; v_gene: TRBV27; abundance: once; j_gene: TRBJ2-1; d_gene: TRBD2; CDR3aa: CASSLSPIPGLARGYNEQFF; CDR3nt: TGTGCCAGCAGTTTATCCCCTATACCGGGACTAGCGAGGGGGTACAATGAGCAGTTCTTC
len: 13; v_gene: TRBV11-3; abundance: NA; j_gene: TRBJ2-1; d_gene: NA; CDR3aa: CASSLEEGNEQFF; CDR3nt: TGTGCCAGCAGCTTAGAGGAAGGCAATGAGCAGTTCTTC
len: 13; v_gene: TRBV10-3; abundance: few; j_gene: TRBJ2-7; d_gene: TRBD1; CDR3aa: CATRDRLPLEQYF; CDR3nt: TGTGCCACCCGGGACAGGTTACCTCTCGAGCAGTACTTC
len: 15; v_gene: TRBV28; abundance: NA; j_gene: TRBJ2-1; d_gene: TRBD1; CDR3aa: CASSSKGTGFIEQFF; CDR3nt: TGTGCCAGCAGCTCAAAGGGGACAGGGTTCATCGAGCAGTTCTTC
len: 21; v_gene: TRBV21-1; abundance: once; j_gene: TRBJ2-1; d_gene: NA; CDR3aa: CASSIRRRASGRKTSYNEQFF; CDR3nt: TGTGCCAGCAGCATACGACGGAGGGCTAGCGGGAGGAAAACCTCCTACAATGAGCAGTTCTTC
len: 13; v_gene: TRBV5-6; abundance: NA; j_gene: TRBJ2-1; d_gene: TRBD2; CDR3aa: CASSLGQSGIRFF; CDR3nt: TGTGCCAGCAGCTTGGGACAGAGCGGGATTCGGTTCTTC
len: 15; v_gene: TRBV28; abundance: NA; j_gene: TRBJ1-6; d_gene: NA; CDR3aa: CASSLRGVVSSPLHF; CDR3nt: TGTGCCAGCAGTCTCCGGGGGGTAGTCAGTTCACCCCTCCACTTT